This passage covers 25 T cell receptor beta chains from one sample sequenced in a study of cytomegalovirus exposure and HLA in healthy donors. Primers for the PCR totalled 60 Vbeta and 13 Jbeta. Generated by immunoSEQ multiplex PCR, the TCRdb table keeps only in-frame clones and is missing some. The table records 130,000 or so clones, about 76% of them present only once. Sequenced input: PBMCs. All receptors come from a woman aged 40 to 49 in good health and CMV-seronegative.

This clone turned up a few times. This chain connects TRBV11-2 to TRBJ1-2, with TRBD1 matching 7 bases. The CDR3 spans 15 residues. Losses at the gene ends were 5 bases for V and 4 bases for J; bases not matched to a gene: 10. Germline V gene sequence: CDR1 SGHAT, CDR2 FQNNGV. The CDR3 DNA follows: TGTGCCAGCAGCCCCGGCGACAGGGTGGCCTATGGCTACACCTTC. Translated, it gives CASSPGDRVAYGYTF.

The chain joins TRBV28 to TRBJ2-7, with a possible D match to TRBD2 (6 bases). Germline CDR1 is MDHEN and CDR2 is SYDVKM. V was clipped by 6 bases and J by 8 bases, with 20 bases between them. CDR3 length: 14 residues. In DNA form, the CDR3 reads TGTGCCAGCAGCCCAAGCGGACTAATCCACAAGCAGTACTTC. Its protein is CASSPSGLIHKQYF.

The chain employs TRBV5-4 and TRBJ2-7, with D maybe TRBD1 (6 bases). Germline values: CDR1 SGHNT, CDR2 YYREEE (reference sequence). Trimming stripped 4 bases from V and 0 bases from J, with 14 bases between. The CDR3 length is 15 residues. CDR3 in DNA: TGTGCCAGCAGCCGACCAGGGGACAACTCCTACGAGCAGTACTTC. Translated, it gives CASSRPGDNSYEQYF.

The chain uses TRBV5-1 and TRBJ2-3; D ambiguous. CDR1 is SGHRS, CDR2 YFSETQ, per germline. Trimming took 7 bases from V and 2 from J, leaving 8 bases between them. The CDR3 has 12 amino acids. CDR3 amino acids: CASREVTDTQYF. As DNA, the CDR3 is TGCGCCAGCCGAGAGGTCACAGATACGCAGTATTTT.

This chain joins TRBV2 and TRBJ1-2; TRBD1 aligns across 8 bases. The CDR3 covers 16 residues. Germline CDR1 SNHLY, CDR2 FYNNEI. V was clipped by 5 bases and J by 5 bases; unmatched bases: 13. The DNA for the CDR3 is TGTGCCAGCAGTATTGAGAAGGGGACAGGCGGGTATGGCTACACCTTC. Amino acid sequence: CASSIEKGTGGYGYTF.

CDR3 bases: TGCGCCAGCAGCCAAGGTGATTTATCGGTCGAGCAGTACTTC. As protein: CASSQGDLSVEQYF. The gene calls are TRBV4-3 and TRBJ2-7; D gene ambiguous. Germline values: CDR1 LGHNA, CDR2 YSLEER. There are 14 residues in the CDR3. V was shortened by 1 base and J by 6 bases, with 13 bases between the two germline ends.

The chain couples TRBV29-1 to TRBJ2-7, with TRBD1 identical over 9 bases. Losses at the gene ends were 5 bases for V and 6 bases for J; bases not matched to a gene: 5. Germline-derived CDR1 and CDR2 are SQVTM and ANQGSEA. The CDR3 is 12 residues long. This chain's CDR3 is CSVQGTGLEQYF. CDR3 coding DNA: TGCAGCGTTCAAGGGACAGGGCTCGAGCAGTACTTC.

This chain connects TRBV15 to TRBJ1-1, with D unresolved. The CDR3 length is 18 residues. The germline V gene encodes CDR1 LNHNV and CDR2 YYDKDF (reference sequence). Trimming left V 1 base short and J 0 bases short, with 18 bases between. The CDR3 bases are TGTGCCACCAGCAGAGGTGGGAGTTTAGGACGGATGAACACTGAAGCTTTCTTT. Translation: CATSRGGSLGRMNTEAFF.

In this sample, this clone turned up once. This rearrangement joins TRBV28 to TRBJ1-1; TRBD1 might be the D (6 bases). This CDR3 contains 13 residues. Germline-derived CDR1 and CDR2 are MDHEN and SYDVKM. The V end was cut by 6 bases, the J end by 4 bases, with 12 bases between. DNA for the CDR3: TGTGCCAGCAGGACAGGTCCGGTCACTGAAGCTTTCTTT. Translated: CASRTGPVTEAFF.

DNA of the CDR3: TGTGCCAGCCAATACTCGGGGGCAGATACGCAGTATTTT. Protein: CASQYSGADTQYF. This chain uses TRBV28 with TRBJ2-3; possible D gene TRBD2, 6 bases. From germline, CDR1 is MDHEN and CDR2 SYDVKM. V lost 8 bases, J lost 4 bases, and 13 bases lay in between. The CDR3 is 13 amino acids.

The chain joins TRBV29-1 to TRBJ1-5; TRBD1 is a possible D gene (6 bases). This CDR3 region has 14 residues. Trimming shortened V by 4 bases and J by 1 base, and 11 bases separated the two germline ends. In germline, CDR1 is SQVTM, CDR2 ANQGSEA. CDR3: CSVVSGASNQPQHF. CDR3 DNA sequence: TGCAGCGTTGTTTCAGGGGCAAGCAATCAGCCCCAGCATTTT.

The rearrangement joins TRBV6-6 to TRBJ2-1; TRBD1 might be the D (6 bases). The CDR3 has 16 amino acids. Between the trimmed V and J ends, which lost 1 base and 5 bases, there was a span of 15 bases. Germline assignment: CDR1 MNHNY and CDR2 SVGAGI (reference sequence). The CDR3 sequence is CASSYFRGTRDNEQFF. CDR3 in DNA: TGTGCCAGCAGTTACTTCAGGGGTACAAGGGACAATGAGCAGTTCTTC.

This rearrangement joins TRBV6-5 to TRBJ2-7; possibly TRBD2 for D (6 bases). CDR3 length: 15 residues. The V end lost 0 bases, the J end lost 2 bases, and 11 bases lay between the germline ends. From germline, CDR1 is MNHEY and CDR2 SVGAGI. This CDR3 is CASSYSEEGAYEQYF. The CDR3 DNA reads as TGTGCCAGCAGTTACTCGGAGGAGGGCGCCTACGAGCAGTACTTC.

This chain uses TRBV7-2 with TRBJ2-7; 8 bases agree with TRBD1. V was clipped by 2 bases and J by 6 bases; unmatched bases: 9. The germline V gene encodes CDR1 SGHTA and CDR2 FQGNSA. CDR3 length: 15 residues. For the CDR3, the DNA is TGTGCCAGCAGCTTACTGCCAGGGGGCTATGGCGAGCAGTACTTC. It encodes CASSLLPGGYGEQYF.

The chain combines TRBV5-1 with TRBJ2-5; TRBD2 aligns across 10 bases. The germline CDR1 and CDR2 sequences are SGHRS and YFSETQ. The CDR3 is 16 residues long. V dropped 4 bases and J dropped 0; count of bases not matched to a gene: 6. CDR3 protein: CASSLGTSVDQETQYF. CDR3 DNA sequence: TGCGCCAGCAGCCTCGGGACTAGCGTCGACCAAGAGACCCAGTACTTC.

The chain uses TRBV30 and TRBJ2-7; 9 nucleotides agree with TRBD1. Germline CDR1 GTSNPN, CDR2 SVGIG (reference sequence). V shed 3 bases, J shed 0 bases, and the junction held 3 bases outside the gene matches. The CDR3 has 14 residues. CDR3 region: CAWRGQGLSYEQYF. CDR3 nucleotide sequence: TGTGCCTGGAGGGGACAGGGCCTCTCCTACGAGCAGTACTTC.

Only a few counts were recorded for this clone. The gene calls are TRBV6-5 and TRBJ1-6; D not certain. Germline V gene data show CDR1 as MNHEY and CDR2 as SVGAGI. With 6 bases removed from V and 1 base from J, the gap between germline ends came to 7 bases. The CDR3 runs to 14 residues. This CDR3 reads CASSLRSYNSPLHF. The CDR3 DNA is TGTGCCAGCAGCCTCCGGTCCTATAATTCACCCCTCCACTTT.

This clone was detected only a few times. J is TRBJ2-7 and V is TRBV5-4; D is unresolved. Trimming removed 3 bases at V and 4 bases at J, with 11 bases between. The CDR3 loop spans 13 amino acids. CDR1 is SGHNT, CDR2 YYREEE, per germline (reference sequence). The CDR3 is CASSSSEKYEQYF. The CDR3 DNA is TGTGCCAGCAGCTCCTCGGAGAAGTACGAGCAGTACTTC.

This clone was detected once. The chain is built from TRBV5-6 and TRBJ1-2; D call uncertain. The CDR3 contains 13 residues. Germline CDR1 is SGHDT and CDR2 is YYEEEE. V was pared by 2 bases and J by 3 bases, with 8 bases between. CDR3 nucleotides: TGTGCCAGCAGCTTCTTGTCCGACTATGGCTACACCTTC. Translation: CASSFLSDYGYTF.

CDR3 coding DNA: TGTGCCAGCAGCAAAGGATGGCGGGCTTTCTTT. Translated: CASSKGWRAFF. The chain employs TRBV21-1 and TRBJ1-1. TRBV21-1 is a known pseudogene. The CDR3 has 11 amino acids.

The V call is TRBV4-1, the J call TRBJ2-3, with TRBD2 matching 7 bases. Trimming at V came to 7 bases and at J to 1 base, leaving 5 bases not matched to a gene. There are 14 residues in the CDR3. The germline V gene encodes CDR1 MGHRA and CDR2 YSYEKL. The CDR3 protein is CASNPAGGTDTQYF. As DNA, the CDR3 is TGCGCCAGCAACCCCGCGGGGGGCACAGATACGCAGTATTTT.

The rearrangement joins TRBV19 to TRBJ1-2; D is unclear. The germline V and J ends were trimmed by 10 bases and 4 bases, with 16 bases remaining between them. The CDR3 contains 13 residues. The germline CDR1 and CDR2 sequences are LNHDA and SQIVND (reference sequence). The CDR3, as DNA: TGTGCCACCGGGTCCCAACGGGGCTATGGCTACACCTTC. It specifies CATGSQRGYGYTF.

The rearrangement links TRBV6-5 to TRBJ1-5; possibly TRBD1 for D (5 bases). CDR3 length: 13 amino acids. The germline V gene encodes CDR1 MNHEY and CDR2 SVGAGI. V gave up 6 bases and J gave up 6 bases, with 12 bases separating them. This CDR3 reads CASRERGSQPQHF. The CDR3, as DNA: TGTGCCAGCAGAGAAAGGGGCTCTCAGCCCCAGCATTTT.

This CDR3 is CASSWGQGTSGYTF. The CDR3 DNA follows: TGTGCCAGCAGCTGGGGACAGGGAACATCTGGCTACACCTTC. The gene calls are TRBV7-2 and TRBJ1-2, with 9 bases matching TRBD1. The germline V gene has CDR1 SGHTA and CDR2 FQGNSA. V gave up 4 bases and J gave up 7 bases; unmatched junction bases: 7. The CDR3 is 14 amino acids.

The chain recombines TRBV5-1 with TRBJ2-3; 12 nucleotides align to TRBD2. There are 18 residues in the CDR3. Germline lookup yields CDR1 SGHRS and CDR2 YFSETQ. V was pared by 4 bases and J by 2 bases, with 11 bases of the junction left unmatched. In nucleotides, the CDR3 is TGCGCCAGCAGCCTGTCGGAGACTAGCGGGGGATTCACAGATACGCAGTATTTT. This sequence encodes CASSLSETSGGFTDTQYF.